The 29 T cell receptor beta chains in this list originate from one sample, sequenced in a study of identical twins' blood T cells. TCRdb reprocessed the 5' RACE reads with MiXCR, giving one entry per CDR3 protein. Among hundreds of thousands of distinct CDR3 sequences, over 25% were seen once, and the ten largest hold roughly 5.5%. The sequenced material came from PBMCs. The receptors were gathered from a woman aged 18 to 55 in good health.

This clonotype was counted a few times. The chain carries TRBV18 and TRBJ2-1, with D hard to call. Trimming removed 3 bases from V and 9 bases from J, with 9 bases in between. The CDR3 is 12 residues long. Per the germline V gene, CDR1 is KGHSH and CDR2 is LQKENI. CDR3 loop: CASSPSAAEQFF. As DNA, the CDR3 is TGTGCCAGCTCACCCTCCGCCGCTGAGCAGTTCTTC.

Worth noting for this clonotype: A read error may explain this, as a much larger clone is one base away. The J gene is TRBJ1-4, the V gene TRBV6-5; D may be TRBD1 (6 bases). This CDR3 contains 15 residues. Germline V gives CDR1 MNHEY, CDR2 SVGAGI. CDR3 DNA: TGTGCCAGCAGTTCCACCGGGACAAAGAATGAAAAACTGCTTTTT. Residues: CASSSTGTKNEKLLF.

Worth noting for this clonotype: The junction departs from the called germline gene at one end, perhaps through a read error. V gene TRBV19 combines with J gene TRBJ2-7, with 10 bases aligning to TRBD2. Looked up from germline, CDR1 is LNHDA and CDR2 is SQIVND (reference sequence). This CDR3 has 14 amino acids. The CDR3 loop is CASKVLAGETAQCF. CDR3 coding DNA: TGTGCCAGTAAAGTCCTAGCGGGAGAAACTGCGCAGTGCTTC.

V is TRBV2 and J is TRBJ1-2; 7 nucleotides align to TRBD1. This CDR3 region has 12 residues. The germline gives CDR1 SNHLY, CDR2 FYNNEI. V was clipped by 7 bases and J by 4 bases; unmatched bases: 3. The CDR3 DNA reads TGTGCCAGCAAAGGACAGGCCTATGGCTACACCTTC. It encodes CASKGQAYGYTF.

J is TRBJ1-2 and V is TRBV20-1; D might be TRBD1 (5 bases). Germline CDR1 and CDR2: DFQATT and SNEGSKA (reference sequence). The V and J ends lost 0 bases and 5 bases respectively, with 7 bases between them. CDR3 length: 12 residues. The CDR3 is CSARDEGYGYTF. The CDR3 DNA reads as TGCAGTGCTAGAGATGAGGGGTATGGCTACACCTTC.

This clonotype has just a few counts. This chain connects TRBV6-5 to TRBJ2-5; tentative D call: TRBD2 (6 bases). Trimming removed 6 bases at V and 4 bases at J, with 15 bases between. The CDR3 is 14 amino acids. CDR1 is MNHEY, CDR2 SVGAGI, per germline. As DNA, the CDR3 is TGTGCCAGCAGCTTAATTATCGGGGGAGAGACCCAGTACTTC. It yields the protein CASSLIIGGETQYF.

V is TRBV6-2 or TRBV6-3 and J is TRBJ1-1, with D perhaps matching TRBD1 (6 bases). V lost 8 bases to trimming and J lost 4 bases, with 8 bases between them. The CDR3 loop spans 11 amino acids. The germline gives CDR1 MNHEY, CDR2 SVGEGT. Here the CDR3 reads CASGGLTEAFF. In DNA form, the CDR3 reads TGTGCCAGCGGGGGGCTCACTGAAGCTTTCTTT.

The rearrangement uses TRBV29-1 and TRBJ2-2, with D hard to call. The V and J ends lost 5 bases and 7 bases respectively, with 8 bases between them. The germline CDR1 and CDR2 sequences are SQVTM and ANQGSEA. The CDR3 is 11 residues long. CDR3 residues: CSVPRGGELFF. DNA for the CDR3: TGCAGCGTTCCACGAGGCGGGGAGCTGTTTTTT.

This clonotype appeared many times. The chain uses TRBV9 and TRBJ2-7; D could derive from TRBD1 or TRBD2 (5 bases each). Trimming removed 4 bases from V and 7 bases from J, with 15 bases in between. CDR1 is SGDLS, CDR2 YYNGEE, per germline. The CDR3 has 13 amino acids. This CDR3 is CASSSGTPMEQYF. The CDR3 bases are TGTGCCAGCAGCTCCGGGACCCCGATGGAGCAGTACTTC. The variable domain in full, with the rest retrieved from reference TRBV9 and TRBJ2-7, is DSGVTQTPKHLITATGQRVTLRCSPRSGDLSVYWYQQSLDQGLQFLIQYYNGEERAKGNILERFSAQQFPDLHSELNLSSLELGDSALYFCASSSGTPMEQYFGPGTRLTVT.

This clonotype was detected ten times or more. The chain has TRBV28 and TRBJ1-5, with 7 positions matching TRBD1. Germline V lookup: CDR1 MDHEN, CDR2 SYDVKM. CDR3 length: 18 residues. The junction had 19 bases not matched to a gene; V was cut back by 6 bases and J by 5 bases. For the CDR3, the DNA is TGTGCCAGCAGCCAGTCGACAGGGTTGGGGTCCTCGGATCAGCCCCAGCATTTT. It is translated as CASSQSTGLGSSDQPQHF.

This clonotype was recorded many times. The CDR3 DNA sequence: TGTGCCAGCCCGACGGCGCCAAGCAATCAGCCCCAGCATTTT. Its protein is CASPTAPSNQPQHF. The genes are TRBV21-1 and TRBJ1-5; the table's D call TRBD1 went unverified against the DNA. TRBV21-1 is a pseudogene locus. The CDR3 sequence is 14 residues long.

This chain uses TRBV7-9 with TRBJ2-3; no definite D call. Germline assignment: CDR1 SEHNR and CDR2 FQNEAQ (reference sequence). Trimming pared 4 bases from V and 1 base from J, leaving 18 bases between. The CDR3 consists of 17 residues. The CDR3 spells CASSSPWSVRRTDTQYF. The CDR3 nucleotides read TGTGCCAGCAGCTCCCCCTGGTCGGTCAGACGCACAGATACGCAGTATTTT.

This clonotype was seen ten or more times. V is TRBV29-1 and J is TRBJ1-2; no firm D call. The V and J ends lost 3 bases and 6 bases respectively, with 8 bases between them. The CDR3 has 11 residues. The V gene's germline CDR1 is SQVTM and CDR2 ANQGSEA. CDR3 DNA sequence: TGCAGCGTTGACGGGGAAAATGGCTACACCTTC. Amino acid sequence: CSVDGENGYTF.

This clonotype was recorded once. This chain uses TRBV6-1 with TRBJ1-4; 9 bases match TRBD1. Losses at the gene ends were 6 bases for V and 6 bases for J; bases not matched to a gene: 5. The length of the CDR3 is 14 residues. Germline V gene sequence: CDR1 MNHNS, CDR2 SASEGT. The chain's CDR3 is CASRDRGADEKLFF. The DNA for the CDR3 is TGTGCCAGCAGGGACAGGGGAGCTGATGAAAAACTGTTTTTT.

In its sample, this clonotype was seen a few times. The chain joins TRBV11-3 to TRBJ2-2, with 7 bases matching TRBD2. With 6 bases clipped from V and 1 base from J, the junction kept 8 bases outside the gene matches. This CDR3 is 16 amino acids long. Germline V lookup: CDR1 SGHNT, CDR2 YENEEA. Written as DNA, the CDR3 is TGTGCCAGCAGATCGAGGGACTACCTGAACACCGGGGAGCTGTTTTTT. This sequence encodes CASRSRDYLNTGELFF.

This clonotype was counted ten times or more. The chain uses TRBV6-2 or TRBV6-3 and TRBJ1-2; TRBD1 matches at 7 bases. Per germline, CDR1 MNHEY and CDR2 SVGEGT. There are 13 residues in the CDR3. Trimming at V came to 6 bases and at J to 5 bases, leaving 6 bases not matched to a gene. As DNA, the CDR3 is TGTGCCAGCAGGACGGGACAGCAATATGGCTACACCTTC. It is translated as CASRTGQQYGYTF.

This clonotype showed up just a few times. The chain's CDR3 is CASSLDGQTNSPLHF. For the CDR3, the DNA is TGTGCCAGCAGCTTAGACGGACAGACTAATTCACCCCTCCACTTT. The chain is built from TRBV7-6 and TRBJ1-6; TRBD1 is a possible D gene (6 bases). The CDR3 runs to 15 residues. Trimming left V 1 base short and J 6 bases short, with 10 bases between. Germline-derived CDR1 and CDR2 are SGHVS and FNYEAQ.

This clonotype was found many times. The V call is TRBV29-1, the J call TRBJ1-1, with D tentatively TRBD1 (5 bases). The CDR3 sequence is 12 residues long. Germline CDR1 is SQVTM and CDR2 is ANQGSEA. Trimming stripped 2 bases from V and 5 bases from J, with 9 bases between. CDR3 DNA sequence: TGCAGCGTTGAACTCAGGGAAACTGAAGCTTTCTTT. Amino acid sequence: CSVELRETEAFF.

This clonotype was seen only a few times. A read error may account for a junction end that differs from germline. The chain couples TRBV5-1 to TRBJ2-1; D possibly uses TRBD1 or TRBD2 (5 bases each). The CDR3 runs 14 residues. Germline assignment: CDR1 SGHRS and CDR2 YFSETQ. The CDR3 nucleotides read TGCGCCAGCGGCTTGGGACGAGGGCGGGATGAGCAGTTCTTC. Encoded protein: CASGLGRGRDEQFF. The full variable domain, rest sourced from reference TRBV5-1 and TRBJ2-1, is KAGVTQTPRYLIKTRGQQVTLSCSPISGHRSVSWYQQTPGQGLQFLFEYFSETQRNKGNFPGRFSGRQFSNSRSEMNVSTLELGDSALYLCASGLGRGRDEQFFGPGTRLTVL.

This clonotype showed up just a few times. The rearrangement joins TRBV11-3 to TRBJ1-3, with D hard to call. With 5 bases removed from V and 0 bases from J, the gap between germline ends came to 11 bases. Germline lookup yields CDR1 SGHNT and CDR2 YENEEA. CDR3 length: 15 amino acids. CDR3 residues: CASSQTGDSGNTIYF. In nucleotides, the CDR3 is TGTGCCAGCAGCCAGACTGGAGACTCTGGAAACACCATATATTTT.

This chain connects TRBV11-3 to TRBJ2-7; D is perhaps TRBD1 (5 bases). V was shortened by 0 bases and J by 3 bases, with 12 bases between the two germline ends. The length of the CDR3 is 15 residues. The V gene's germline CDR1 is SGHNT and CDR2 YENEEA. This CDR3 is CASSLDQGPVYEQYF. CDR3 nucleotide sequence: TGTGCCAGCAGCTTAGATCAGGGCCCGGTCTACGAGCAGTACTTC.

This clonotype was counted only a few times. The chain has TRBV2 and TRBJ2-1; 11 nucleotides agree with TRBD2. This CDR3 contains 16 residues. Germline CDR1 is SNHLY and CDR2 is FYNNEI. The trim removed 7 bases at V and 1 base at J, leaving 6 bases unmatched. CDR3 bases: TGTGCCAGCATTGATAGCGGGGGGGTTTCCTACAATGAGCAGTTCTTC. It is translated as CASIDSGGVSYNEQFF. The complete variable domain, with remaining parts taken from reference TRBV2 and TRBJ2-1, reads EPEVTQTPSHQVTQMGQEVILRCVPISNHLYFYWYRQILGQKVEFLVSFYNNEISEKSEIFDDQFSVERPDGSNFTLKIRSTKLEDSAMYFCASIDSGGVSYNEQFFGPGTRLTVL.

This clonotype turned up a few times. The chain is built from TRBV11-3 and TRBJ2-2; no definite D call. The CDR3 length is 21 residues. CDR1 is SGHNT and CDR2 is YENEEA in the germline V gene. Trimming left V 0 bases short and J 1 base short, with 24 bases between. The CDR3: CASSLEGRGWVTVRNTGELFF. The CDR3 coding sequence is TGTGCCAGCAGCTTAGAGGGAAGAGGTTGGGTAACCGTACGGAACACCGGGGAGCTGTTTTTT.

The V call is TRBV10-3, the J call TRBJ1-3; possible D gene TRBD1, 6 bases. CDR1 is ENHRY, CDR2 SYGVKD, per germline. The CDR3 loop spans 13 amino acids. Trimming pared 6 bases from V and 1 base from J, leaving 7 bases between. The CDR3: CAIRGGSGNTIYF. Written as DNA, the CDR3 is TGTGCCATCAGAGGGGGATCTGGAAACACCATATATTTT.

A note on this clonotype: One base away lies a much larger clone, so this may be a sequencing read error. The gene calls are TRBV6-5 and TRBJ1-1; no definite D call. In germline, CDR1 is MNHEY, CDR2 SVGAGI. This CDR3 is 13 amino acids long. The V gene lost 4 bases and the J gene lost 3 bases, with 9 bases spanning the gap. The CDR3 is CASSCAGDTEAFF. The CDR3 coding sequence is TGTGCCAGCAGTTGCGCGGGAGACACTGAAGCTTTCTTT.

This clonotype has a handful of counts. The CDR3 DNA sequence: TGCAGCGTTGAAGATGCCCCCGCGGGTCTAACAGATACGCAGTATTTT. Translation: CSVEDAPAGLTDTQYF. The chain links TRBV29-1 to TRBJ2-3, with a weak D call TRBD2 (5 bases). The CDR3 sequence is 16 residues long. CDR1 SQVTM and CDR2 ANQGSEA come from the germline V gene. Trimming shortened V by 0 bases and J by 3 bases, and 16 bases separated the two germline ends.

This clonotype was detected only a few times. This chain connects TRBV6-6 to TRBJ1-5; D possibly corresponds to TRBD1 (6 bases). The CDR3 is made up of 16 amino acids. Trimming cost V 2 bases and J 2 bases, with 13 bases left between them. Germline V lookup: CDR1 MNHNY, CDR2 SVGAGI (reference sequence). This CDR3 reads CASSYTRGVGNQPQHF. The CDR3 DNA follows: TGTGCCAGCAGTTACACAAGGGGGGTGGGCAATCAGCCCCAGCATTTT.

The J gene is TRBJ1-5, the V gene TRBV20-1; maybe TRBD1 (6 bases). With 5 bases removed from V and 5 bases from J, the gap between germline ends came to 13 bases. The germline V gene encodes CDR1 DFQATT and CDR2 SNEGSKA (reference sequence). The CDR3 totals 13 residues. CDR3 amino acids: CSAGSGGDQPQHF. The DNA for the CDR3 is TGCAGTGCTGGATCGGGGGGCGATCAGCCCCAGCATTTT.

The chain employs TRBV7-8 and TRBJ2-7, with a weak D call TRBD2 (5 bases). Trimming left V 0 bases short and J 3 bases short, with 9 bases between. The length of the CDR3 is 14 residues. Germline V CDR1 and CDR2: SGHVS, FQNEAQ. In nucleotides, the CDR3 is TGTGCCAGCAGCTTAGCCGGGGTTCGCTACGAGCAGTACTTC. It is translated as CASSLAGVRYEQYF.